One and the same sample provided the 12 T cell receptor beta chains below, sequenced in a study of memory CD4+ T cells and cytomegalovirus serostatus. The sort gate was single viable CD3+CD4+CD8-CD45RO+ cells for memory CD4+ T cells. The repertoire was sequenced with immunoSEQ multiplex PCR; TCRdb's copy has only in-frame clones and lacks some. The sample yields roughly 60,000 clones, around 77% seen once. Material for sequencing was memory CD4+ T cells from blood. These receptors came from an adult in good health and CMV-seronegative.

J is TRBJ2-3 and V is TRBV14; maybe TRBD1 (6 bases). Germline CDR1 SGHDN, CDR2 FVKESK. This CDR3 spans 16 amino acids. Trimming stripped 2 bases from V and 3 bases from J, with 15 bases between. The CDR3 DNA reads TGTGCCAGCAGCCAATTACAGGGACGAGGTACAGATACGCAGTATTTT. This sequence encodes CASSQLQGRGTDTQYF.

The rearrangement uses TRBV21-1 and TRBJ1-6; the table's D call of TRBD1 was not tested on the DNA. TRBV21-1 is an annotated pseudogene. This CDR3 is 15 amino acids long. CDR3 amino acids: CASSKARQGRSPLHF. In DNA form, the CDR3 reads TGTGCCAGCAGCAAAGCGAGACAGGGACGCTCACCCCTCCACTTT.

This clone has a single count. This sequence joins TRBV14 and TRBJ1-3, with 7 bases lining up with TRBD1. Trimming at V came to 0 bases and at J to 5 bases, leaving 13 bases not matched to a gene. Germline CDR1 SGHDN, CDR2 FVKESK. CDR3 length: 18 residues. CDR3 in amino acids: CASSQERKTGRRRNTIYF. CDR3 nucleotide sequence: TGTGCCAGCAGCCAAGAGCGTAAGACAGGGAGAAGAAGAAACACCATATATTTT.

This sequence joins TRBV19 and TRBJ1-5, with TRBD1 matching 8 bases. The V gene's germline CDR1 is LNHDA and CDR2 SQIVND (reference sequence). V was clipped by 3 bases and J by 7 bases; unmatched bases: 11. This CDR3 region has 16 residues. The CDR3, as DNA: TGTGCCAGTAGTATCGCCCAGACAGGGGTCCGGCAGCCCCAGCATTTT. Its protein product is CASSIAQTGVRQPQHF.

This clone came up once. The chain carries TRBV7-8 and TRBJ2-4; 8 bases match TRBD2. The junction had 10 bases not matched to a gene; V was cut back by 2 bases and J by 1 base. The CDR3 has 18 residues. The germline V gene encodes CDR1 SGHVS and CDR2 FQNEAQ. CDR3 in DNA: TGTGCCAGCAGCTTAAGCAGCGGGAGTCGGAGGGCCAAAAACATTCAGTACTTC. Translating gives CASSLSSGSRRAKNIQYF. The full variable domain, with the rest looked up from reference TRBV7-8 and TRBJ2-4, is GAGVSQSPRYKVAKRGQDVALRCDPISGHVSLFWYQQALGQGPEFLTYFQNEAQLDKSGLPSDRFFAERPEGSVSTLKIQRTQQEDSAVYLCASSLSSGSRRAKNIQYFGAGTRLSVL.

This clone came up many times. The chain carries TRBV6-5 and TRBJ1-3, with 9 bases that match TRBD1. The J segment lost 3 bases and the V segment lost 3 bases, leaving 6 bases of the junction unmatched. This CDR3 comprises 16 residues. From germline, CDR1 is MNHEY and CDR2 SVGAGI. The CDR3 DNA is TGTGCCAGCAGTTATACAGGGGGCTGGGTTGGAAACACCATATATTTT. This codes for CASSYTGGWVGNTIYF.

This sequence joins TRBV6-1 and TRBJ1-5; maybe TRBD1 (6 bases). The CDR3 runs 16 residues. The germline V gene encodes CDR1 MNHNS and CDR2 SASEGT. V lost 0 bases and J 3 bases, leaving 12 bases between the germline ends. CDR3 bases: TGTGCCAGCAGTGAAGCTGTGACAGGAGTCAATCAGCCCCAGCATTTT. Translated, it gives CASSEAVTGVNQPQHF.

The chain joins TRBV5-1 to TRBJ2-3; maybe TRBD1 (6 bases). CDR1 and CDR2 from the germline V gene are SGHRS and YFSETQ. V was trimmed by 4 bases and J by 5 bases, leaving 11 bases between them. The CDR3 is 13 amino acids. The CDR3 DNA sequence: TGCGCCAGCAGCAAGACCAGGGGAGATACGCAGTATTTT. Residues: CASSKTRGDTQYF.

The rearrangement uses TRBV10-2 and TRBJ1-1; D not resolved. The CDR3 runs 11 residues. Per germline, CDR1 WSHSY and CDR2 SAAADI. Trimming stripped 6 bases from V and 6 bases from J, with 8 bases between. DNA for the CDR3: TGCGCCAGCAGGCTCGGGGCTGAAGCTTTCTTT. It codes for CASRLGAEAFF.

CDR3 sequence: CSAAGTQRSEAFF. CDR3 coding DNA: TGCAGCGCCGCCGGGACACAGCGTAGTGAAGCTTTCTTT. This rearrangement joins TRBV29-1 to TRBJ1-1, with D tentatively TRBD1 (6 bases). V was pared by 7 bases and J by 7 bases, with 19 bases between. CDR3 length equals 13 residues. Germline lookup yields CDR1 SQVTM and CDR2 ANQGSEA.

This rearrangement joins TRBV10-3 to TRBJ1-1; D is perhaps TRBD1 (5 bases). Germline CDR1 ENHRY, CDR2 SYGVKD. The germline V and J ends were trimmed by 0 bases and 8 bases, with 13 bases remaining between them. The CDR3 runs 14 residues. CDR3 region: CAISESRGGREAFF. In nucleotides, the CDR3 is TGTGCCATCAGTGAGTCGAGGGGTGGCAGGGAAGCTTTCTTT.

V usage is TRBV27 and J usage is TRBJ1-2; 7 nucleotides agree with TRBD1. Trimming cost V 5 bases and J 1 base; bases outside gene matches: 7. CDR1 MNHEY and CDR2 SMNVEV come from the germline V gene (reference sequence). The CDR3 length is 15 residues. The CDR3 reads CASSLTGRSNYGYTF. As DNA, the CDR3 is TGTGCCAGCAGTCTGACAGGGAGAAGTAACTATGGCTACACCTTC.